These 14 T cell receptor beta chains share one sample of origin, sequenced in a study of blood T cell repertoires in COVID-19. Repertoires were generated with immunoSEQ multiplex PCR, while TCRdb's copy carries only in-frame clones and drops some. The data hold approximately 94,000 clones, with 84% observed a single time. The sequenced sample consisted of peripheral blood. The receptors were gathered from a human donor in a cohort sampled during active COVID-19.

The CDR3 here is CASSPSGNSPLHF. DNA of the CDR3: TGTGCCAGCAGCCCCTCAGGGAATTCACCCCTCCACTTT. The V gene is TRBV7-2, the J gene TRBJ1-6, with D maybe TRBD1 (5 bases). CDR1 and CDR2 (germline): SGHTA, FQGNSA. Trimming pared 5 bases from V and 7 bases from J, leaving 9 bases between. CDR3 length equals 13 residues.

The chain links TRBV18 to TRBJ1-6; 8 bases align to TRBD1. Looked up from germline, CDR1 is KGHSH and CDR2 is LQKENI. The CDR3 runs 15 residues. The V segment lost 6 bases and the J segment 7 bases; nucleotides outside the gene matches: 8. The CDR3: CASSRQGRGNSPLHF. CDR3 in DNA: TGTGCCAGCTCCCGACAGGGGCGGGGAAATTCACCCCTCCACTTT.

The gene calls are TRBV7-9 and TRBJ2-7, with a weak D call TRBD1 (5 bases). Between the trimmed V and J ends, which lost 4 bases and 4 bases, there was a span of 14 bases. The CDR3 length is 14 residues. From germline, CDR1 is SEHNR and CDR2 FQNEAQ (reference sequence). The CDR3 loop is CASSSDFGAYEQYF. The CDR3 DNA follows: TGTGCCAGCAGCTCAGATTTTGGGGCGTACGAGCAGTACTTC.

This chain connects TRBV19 to TRBJ2-3; TRBD2 matches 16 bases. V gave up 0 bases and J gave up 6 bases; unmatched junction bases: 6. This CDR3 is built from 18 residues. From germline, CDR1 is LNHDA and CDR2 SQIVND (reference sequence). The CDR3 region is CASSIEMGLAGGRDTQYF. The CDR3 coding sequence is TGTGCCAGTAGTATAGAGATGGGACTAGCGGGGGGGCGGGATACGCAGTATTTT. Together with reference TRBV19 and TRBJ2-3, the CDR3 gives the full variable domain: DGGITQSPKYLFRKEGQNVTLSCEQNLNHDAMYWYRQDPGQGLRLIYYSQIVNDFQKGDIAEGYSVSREKKESFPLTVTSAQKNPTAFYLCASSIEMGLAGGRDTQYFGPGTRLTVL.

The genes are TRBV2 and TRBJ2-1, with 13 bases aligning to TRBD2. Per the germline V gene, CDR1 is SNHLY and CDR2 is FYNNEI. V dropped 6 bases and J dropped 7; count of bases not matched to a gene: 9. The CDR3 sequence is 16 residues long. The chain's CDR3 is CASRGLAGVMGNEQFF. CDR3 nucleotide sequence: TGTGCCAGCAGAGGACTAGCGGGAGTAATGGGTAATGAGCAGTTCTTC.

This clone showed up just a few times. The rearrangement joins TRBV6-5 to TRBJ1-1; TRBD1 aligns across 7 bases. V gave up 1 base and J gave up 6 bases; unmatched junction bases: 8. Germline CDR1 and CDR2: MNHEY and SVGAGI. The CDR3 has 15 residues. The CDR3, as DNA: TGTGCCAGCAGTTACTACTCGCAGGGGGTCCCTGAAGCTTTCTTT. This gives the protein CASSYYSQGVPEAFF.

The rearrangement links TRBV4-1 to TRBJ2-7, with TRBD2 as a possible D gene (6 bases). With 4 bases removed from V and 4 bases from J, the gap between germline ends came to 14 bases. From germline, CDR1 is MGHRA and CDR2 YSYEKL. CDR3 length equals 14 residues. CDR3 sequence: CASSLRDFGYEQYF. The CDR3 nucleotides are TGCGCCAGCAGCCTTCGGGACTTCGGATACGAGCAGTACTTC.

The chain couples TRBV18 to TRBJ2-5, with 8 bases fitting TRBD1. The CDR3 is made up of 14 amino acids. Germline CDR1 and CDR2: KGHSH and LQKENI. J was trimmed by 1 base and V by 8 bases; bases with no gene match: 6. The CDR3 loop reads CASRTGLGQETQYF. Here the CDR3 DNA reads TGTGCCAGCCGGACAGGGTTAGGCCAAGAGACCCAGTACTTC.

The CDR3 DNA reads as TGTGCCAGCAGTTGGGCCGGCAACTATGGCTACACCTTC. This codes for CASSWAGNYGYTF. The J gene is TRBJ1-2, the V gene TRBV6-5; D is unclear. The CDR3 runs 13 residues. CDR1 is MNHEY and CDR2 is SVGAGI in the germline V gene. V lost 4 bases, J lost 2 bases, and 8 bases lay in between.

J is TRBJ1-3 and V is TRBV5-1; 7 bases match TRBD1. The length of the CDR3 is 15 residues. Germline CDR1 is SGHRS and CDR2 is YFSETQ. V lost 7 bases to trimming and J lost 0 bases; unmatched junction nucleotides: 7. The CDR3 loop reads CASAPTGRSGNTIYF. CDR3 DNA: TGCGCCAGCGCCCCGACAGGGCGCTCTGGAAACACCATATATTTT.

The genes are TRBV5-8 and TRBJ1-1, with no clear D. CDR3 length: 13 amino acids. V lost 6 bases and J 3 bases, leaving 12 bases between the germline ends. The germline gives CDR1 SGHTS, CDR2 YDEGEE. CDR3 residues: CASNSGGHTEAFF. CDR3 coding DNA: TGTGCCAGCAACTCAGGTGGGCACACTGAAGCTTTCTTT. The full variable domain, its missing parts supplied by reference TRBV5-8 and TRBJ1-1, is EAGVTQSPTHLIKTRGQQATLRCSPISGHTSVYWYQQALGLGLQFLLWYDEGEERNRGNFPPRFSGRQFPNYSSELNVNALELEDSALYLCASNSGGHTEAFFGQGTRLTVV.

The V call is TRBV5-1, the J call TRBJ1-4; 9 bases are shared with TRBD1. Germline loops: CDR1 SGHRS, CDR2 YFSETQ. The V and J ends lost 5 bases and 7 bases, in that order; junction bases with no gene match: 12. The CDR3 consists of 16 residues. The CDR3 loop is CASSPGQGSFGEKLFF. Written as DNA, the CDR3 is TGCGCCAGCAGTCCGGGACAGGGATCTTTTGGTGAAAAACTGTTTTTT.

This rearrangement joins TRBV3-1 (or the pseudogene TRBV3-2) to TRBJ2-3, with 8 bases identical to TRBD2. CDR3 size: 15 residues. Germline values: CDR1 LGHDT, CDR2 YNNKEL (reference sequence). V trimming: 3 bases; J trimming: 1 base; junction bases outside the gene matches: 3. The CDR3 reads CASSHTSGGTDTQYF. CDR3 sequence (DNA): TGTGCCAGCAGCCACACTAGCGGAGGCACAGATACGCAGTATTTT.

The chain recombines TRBV9 with TRBJ2-2; weak D call: TRBD2 (5 bases). Germline lookup yields CDR1 SGDLS and CDR2 YYNGEE. V shed 0 bases and J shed 4 bases, with 10 bases lying between them. CDR3 size: 15 residues. CDR3 DNA: TGTGCCAGCAGCGTAGTCGGTGCGGGCACCGGGGAGCTGTTTTTT. This sequence encodes CASSVVGAGTGELFF.